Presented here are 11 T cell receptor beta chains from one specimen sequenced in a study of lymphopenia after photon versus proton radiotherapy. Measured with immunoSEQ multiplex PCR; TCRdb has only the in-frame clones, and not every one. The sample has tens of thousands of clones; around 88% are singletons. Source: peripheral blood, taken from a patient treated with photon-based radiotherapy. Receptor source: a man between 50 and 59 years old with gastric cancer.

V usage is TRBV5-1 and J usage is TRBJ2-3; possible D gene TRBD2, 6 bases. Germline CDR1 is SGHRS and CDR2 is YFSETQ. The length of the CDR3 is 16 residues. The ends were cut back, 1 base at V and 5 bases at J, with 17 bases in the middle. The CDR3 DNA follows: TGCGCCAGCAGCTTGCCCTGGCGGGAAGTCGTAGATACGCAGTATTTT. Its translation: CASSLPWREVVDTQYF.

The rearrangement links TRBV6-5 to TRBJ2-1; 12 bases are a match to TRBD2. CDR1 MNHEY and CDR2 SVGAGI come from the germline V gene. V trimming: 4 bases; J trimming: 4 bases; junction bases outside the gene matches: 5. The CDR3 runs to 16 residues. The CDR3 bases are TGTGCCAGCAGTTCCCGGGGACTAGCGGGTTACAATGAGCAGTTCTTC. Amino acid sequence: CASSSRGLAGYNEQFF.

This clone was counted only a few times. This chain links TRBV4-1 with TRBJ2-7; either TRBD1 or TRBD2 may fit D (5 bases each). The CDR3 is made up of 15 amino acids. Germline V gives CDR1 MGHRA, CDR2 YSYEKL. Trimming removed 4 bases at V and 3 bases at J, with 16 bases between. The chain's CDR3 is CASSLDQGGSYEQYF. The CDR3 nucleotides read TGCGCCAGCAGCCTCGATCAGGGTGGGAGCTACGAGCAGTACTTC.

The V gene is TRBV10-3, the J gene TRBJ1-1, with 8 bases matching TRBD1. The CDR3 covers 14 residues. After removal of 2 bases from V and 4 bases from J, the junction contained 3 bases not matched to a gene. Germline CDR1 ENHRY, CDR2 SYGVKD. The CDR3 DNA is TGTGCCATCAGTGAGACCGGACAGGGCACTGAAGCTTTCTTT. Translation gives CAISETGQGTEAFF.

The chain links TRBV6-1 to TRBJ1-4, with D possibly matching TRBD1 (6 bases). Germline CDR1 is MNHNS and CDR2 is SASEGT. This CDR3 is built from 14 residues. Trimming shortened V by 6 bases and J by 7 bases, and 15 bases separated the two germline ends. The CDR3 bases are TGTGCCAGCAGACCTTGGGGGGCAGGTGAAAAACTGTTTTTT. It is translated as CASRPWGAGEKLFF.

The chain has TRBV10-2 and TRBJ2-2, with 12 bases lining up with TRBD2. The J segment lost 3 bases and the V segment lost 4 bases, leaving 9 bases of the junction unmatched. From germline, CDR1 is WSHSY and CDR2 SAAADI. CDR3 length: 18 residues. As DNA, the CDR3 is TGCGCCAGCAGTGTCACTAGCGGGGGGATATGGGACACCGGGGAGCTGTTTTTT. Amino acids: CASSVTSGGIWDTGELFF.

The CDR3 loop is CASSGRPTNEQFF. Here the CDR3 DNA reads TGTGCCAGCTCGGGTCGGCCAACCAATGAGCAGTTCTTC. The rearrangement uses TRBV18 and TRBJ2-1; D unclear. Per the germline V gene, CDR1 is KGHSH and CDR2 is LQKENI. Trimming stripped 6 bases from V and 6 bases from J, with 12 bases between. This CDR3 has 13 residues.

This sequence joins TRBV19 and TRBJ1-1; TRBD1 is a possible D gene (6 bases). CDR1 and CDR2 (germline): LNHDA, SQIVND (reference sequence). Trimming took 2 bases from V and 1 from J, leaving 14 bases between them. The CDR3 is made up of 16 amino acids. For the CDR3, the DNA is TGTGCCAGTAGTATACCCCACGGACAGCGGAACACTGAAGCTTTCTTT. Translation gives CASSIPHGQRNTEAFF.

The chain's CDR3 is CASSSQGGTNEKLFF. CDR3 coding DNA: TGTGCCAGTAGTTCACAGGGTGGGACTAATGAAAAACTGTTTTTT. The V and J genes are TRBV19 and TRBJ1-4; the D gene is possibly TRBD1 (6 bases). Germline V lookup: CDR1 LNHDA, CDR2 SQIVND (reference sequence). The CDR3 is made up of 15 amino acids. Trimming removed 5 bases from V and 2 bases from J, with 12 bases in between.

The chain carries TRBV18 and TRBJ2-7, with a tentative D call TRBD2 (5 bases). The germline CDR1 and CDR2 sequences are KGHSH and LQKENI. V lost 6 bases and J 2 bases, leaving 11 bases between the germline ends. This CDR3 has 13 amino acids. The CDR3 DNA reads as TGTGCCAGCTCCATGGACGGGACCTACGAGCAGTACTTC. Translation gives CASSMDGTYEQYF.

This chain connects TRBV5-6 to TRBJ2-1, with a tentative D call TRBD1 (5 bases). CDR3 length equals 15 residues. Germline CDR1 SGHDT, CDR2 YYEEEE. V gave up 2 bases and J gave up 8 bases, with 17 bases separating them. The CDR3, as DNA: TGTGCCAGCAGCTTAGGGGATAGGGAAGTTGATGAGCAGTTCTTC. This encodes CASSLGDREVDEQFF.